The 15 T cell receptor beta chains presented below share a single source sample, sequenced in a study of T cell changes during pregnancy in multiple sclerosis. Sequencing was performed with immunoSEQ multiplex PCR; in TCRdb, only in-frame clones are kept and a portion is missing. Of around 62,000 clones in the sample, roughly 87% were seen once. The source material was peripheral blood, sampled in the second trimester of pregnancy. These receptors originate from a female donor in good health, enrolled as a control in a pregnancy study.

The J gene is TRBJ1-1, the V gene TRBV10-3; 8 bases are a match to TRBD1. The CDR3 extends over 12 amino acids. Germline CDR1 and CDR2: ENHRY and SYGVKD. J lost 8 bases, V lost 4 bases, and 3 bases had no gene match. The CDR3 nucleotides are TGTGCCATCAGTGGTGGGACAGGCGAAGCTTTCTTT. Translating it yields CAISGGTGEAFF.

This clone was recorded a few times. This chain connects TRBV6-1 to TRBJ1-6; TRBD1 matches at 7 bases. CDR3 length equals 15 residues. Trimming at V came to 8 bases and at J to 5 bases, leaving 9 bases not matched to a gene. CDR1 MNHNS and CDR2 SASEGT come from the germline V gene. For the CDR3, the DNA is TGTGCCAGCGACACGACAGGGTCTGATAATTCACCCCTCCACTTT. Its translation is CASDTTGSDNSPLHF.

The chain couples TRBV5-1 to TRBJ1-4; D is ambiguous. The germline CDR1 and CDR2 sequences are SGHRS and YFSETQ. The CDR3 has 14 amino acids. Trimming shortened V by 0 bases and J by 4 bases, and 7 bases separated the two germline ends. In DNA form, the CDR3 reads TGCGCCAGCAGCTTGGGACTGAGTAATGAAAAACTGTTTTTT. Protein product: CASSLGLSNEKLFF. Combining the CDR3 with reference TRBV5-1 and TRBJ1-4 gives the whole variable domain KAGVTQTPRYLIKTRGQQVTLSCSPISGHRSVSWYQQTPGQGLQFLFEYFSETQRNKGNFPGRFSGRQFSNSRSEMNVSTLELGDSALYLCASSLGLSNEKLFFGSGTQLSVL.

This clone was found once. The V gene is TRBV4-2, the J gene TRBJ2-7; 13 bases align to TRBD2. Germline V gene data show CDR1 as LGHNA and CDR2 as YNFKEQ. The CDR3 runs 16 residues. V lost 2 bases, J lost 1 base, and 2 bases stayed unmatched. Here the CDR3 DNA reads TGTGCCAGCAGCCAACGGACTAGCGGGGGTTCCTACGAGCAGTACTTC. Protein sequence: CASSQRTSGGSYEQYF.

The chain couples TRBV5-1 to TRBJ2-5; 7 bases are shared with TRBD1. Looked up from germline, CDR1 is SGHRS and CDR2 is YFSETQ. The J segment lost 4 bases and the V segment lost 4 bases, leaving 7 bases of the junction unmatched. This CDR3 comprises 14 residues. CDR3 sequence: CASSPWTGGETQYF. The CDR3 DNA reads TGCGCCAGCAGCCCTTGGACAGGAGGAGAGACCCAGTACTTC.

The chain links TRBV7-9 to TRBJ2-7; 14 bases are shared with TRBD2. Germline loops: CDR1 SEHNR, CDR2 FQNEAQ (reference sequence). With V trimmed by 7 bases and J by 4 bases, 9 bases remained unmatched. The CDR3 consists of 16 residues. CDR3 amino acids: CASTGTSGSVPYEQYF. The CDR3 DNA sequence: TGTGCCAGCACCGGGACTAGCGGGAGTGTACCGTACGAGCAGTACTTC.

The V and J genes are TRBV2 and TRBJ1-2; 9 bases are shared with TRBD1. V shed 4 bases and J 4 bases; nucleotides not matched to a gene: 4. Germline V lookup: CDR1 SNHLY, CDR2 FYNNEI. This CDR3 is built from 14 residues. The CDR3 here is CASSVGTGTYGYTF. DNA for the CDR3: TGTGCCAGCAGTGTTGGGACAGGGACCTATGGCTACACCTTC. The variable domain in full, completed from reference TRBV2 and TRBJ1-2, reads EPEVTQTPSHQVTQMGQEVILRCVPISNHLYFYWYRQILGQKVEFLVSFYNNEISEKSEIFDDQFSVERPDGSNFTLKIRSTKLEDSAMYFCASSVGTGTYGYTFGSGTRLTVV.

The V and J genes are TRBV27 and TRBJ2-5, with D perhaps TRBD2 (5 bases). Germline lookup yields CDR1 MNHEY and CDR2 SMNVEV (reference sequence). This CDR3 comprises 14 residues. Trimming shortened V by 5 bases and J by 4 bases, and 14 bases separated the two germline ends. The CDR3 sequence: CASSNSSRGETQYF. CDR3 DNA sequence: TGTGCCAGCAGTAATAGTAGTCGGGGAGAGACCCAGTACTTC.

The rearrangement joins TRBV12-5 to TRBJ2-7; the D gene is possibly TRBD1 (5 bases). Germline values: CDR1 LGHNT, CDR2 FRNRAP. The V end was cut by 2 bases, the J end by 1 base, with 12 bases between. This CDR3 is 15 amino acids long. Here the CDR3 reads CASGLYRCKSYEQYF. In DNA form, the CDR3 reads TGTGCTAGTGGTTTGTACAGGTGCAAATCCTACGAGCAGTACTTC.

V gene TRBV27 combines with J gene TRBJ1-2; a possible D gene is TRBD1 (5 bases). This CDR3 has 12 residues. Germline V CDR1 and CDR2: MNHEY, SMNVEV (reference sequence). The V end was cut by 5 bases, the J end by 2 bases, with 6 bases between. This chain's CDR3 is CASSPGNYGYTF. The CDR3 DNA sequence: TGTGCCAGCAGTCCAGGGAACTATGGCTACACCTTC.

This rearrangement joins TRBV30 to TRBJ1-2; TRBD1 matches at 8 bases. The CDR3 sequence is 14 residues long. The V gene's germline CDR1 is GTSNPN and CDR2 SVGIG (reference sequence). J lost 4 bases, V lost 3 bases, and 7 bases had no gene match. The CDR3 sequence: CAWRPGTGSYGYTF. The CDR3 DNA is TGTGCCTGGAGGCCCGGGACAGGCAGCTATGGCTACACCTTC.

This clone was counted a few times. CDR3 coding DNA: TGTGCCAGCTCGCCAACACAGAGTCCCAAAAACATTCAGTACTTC. This encodes CASSPTQSPKNIQYF. The chain joins TRBV18 to TRBJ2-4; unclear D gene. The ends were cut back, 6 bases at V and 2 bases at J, with 14 bases in the middle. This CDR3 contains 15 residues. CDR1 and CDR2 (germline): KGHSH, LQKENI.

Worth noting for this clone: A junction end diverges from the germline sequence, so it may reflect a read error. CDR3 sequence (DNA): TGCAGCGTTGAGAGACAGCAAGAGACCCAGCACTTC. It is translated as CSVERQQETQHF. This chain links TRBV29-1 with TRBJ2-5; weak D call: TRBD1 (5 bases). CDR1 SQVTM and CDR2 ANQGSEA come from the germline V gene. The CDR3 totals 12 residues.

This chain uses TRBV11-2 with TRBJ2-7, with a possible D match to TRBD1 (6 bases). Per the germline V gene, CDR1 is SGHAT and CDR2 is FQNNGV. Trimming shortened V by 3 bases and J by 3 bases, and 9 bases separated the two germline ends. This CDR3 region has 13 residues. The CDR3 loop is CASSFGQRYEQYF. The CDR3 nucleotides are TGTGCCAGCAGCTTCGGACAGCGCTACGAGCAGTACTTC.

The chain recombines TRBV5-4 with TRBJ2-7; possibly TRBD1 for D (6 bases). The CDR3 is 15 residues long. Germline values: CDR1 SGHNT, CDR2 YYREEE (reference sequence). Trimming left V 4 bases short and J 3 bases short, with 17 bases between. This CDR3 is CASSIGQPTVYEQYF. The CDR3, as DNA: TGTGCCAGCAGCATTGGACAGCCTACAGTCTACGAGCAGTACTTC.